The clone carrying this TCR beta chain has a handful of counts. Its target is not known. V was clipped by 2 bases and J by 0 bases, with 14 bases between them. From germline, CDR1 is MNHEY and CDR2 SVGEGT. This CDR3 spans 16 amino acids. These data belong to a study of T cell repertoires in cytomegalovirus infection. At the level of the study: CMV infection plus the matching HLA type was flagged by public TCR beta signatures.

Study observations and caveats: Cumulated frequencies of public TCR beta families served to identify carriers of CMV plus the relevant HLA. Within the response measured ex vivo, HLA-C-restricted CMV-specific TCR beta clonotypes were dominant.

TCRdb fed the reads into MiXCR, producing one record per CDR3 protein. Here the sample spans about 310,000 distinct CDR3 sequences, roughly 25% being singletons. V usage is TRBV6-2 or TRBV6-3 and J usage is TRBJ2-7, with D tentatively TRBD2 (5 bases). The TCR was taken from a human donor in good health (CMV status not recorded). Some clones in this sample may be carry-over from other donors' samples. The source was cultured PBMCs, collected from culture after CMV antigen stimulation. The CDR3 spells CASSYLASQSSYEQYF. CDR3 sequence (DNA): TGTGCCAGCAGTTACCTGGCTAGCCAGAGCTCCTACGAGCAGTACTTC.